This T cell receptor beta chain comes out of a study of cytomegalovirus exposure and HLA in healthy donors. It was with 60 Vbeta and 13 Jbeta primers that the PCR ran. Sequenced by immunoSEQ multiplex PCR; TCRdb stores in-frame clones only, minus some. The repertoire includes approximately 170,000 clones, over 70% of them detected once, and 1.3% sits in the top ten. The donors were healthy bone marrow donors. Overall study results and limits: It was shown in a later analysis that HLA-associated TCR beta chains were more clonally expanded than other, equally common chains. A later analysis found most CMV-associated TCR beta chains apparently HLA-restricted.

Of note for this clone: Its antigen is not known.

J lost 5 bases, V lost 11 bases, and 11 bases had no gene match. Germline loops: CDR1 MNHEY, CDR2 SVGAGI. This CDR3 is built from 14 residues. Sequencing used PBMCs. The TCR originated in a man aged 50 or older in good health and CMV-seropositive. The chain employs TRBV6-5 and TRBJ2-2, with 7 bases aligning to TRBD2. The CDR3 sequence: CAARGEYGTGELFF. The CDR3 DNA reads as TGTGCCGCCCGGGGGGAGTATGGAACCGGGGAGCTGTTTTTT.